The 11 T cell receptor beta chains in this list originate from one sample, sequenced in a study of blood T cell repertoires in COVID-19. Some clones are missing from TCRdb's copy, which holds only in-frame ones; the method was immunoSEQ multiplex PCR. The table has about 80,000 clones, 70% to 90% seen once. Source material: peripheral blood. These receptors came from a man of 80 years or more with active or convalescent COVID-19.

The chain couples TRBV5-4 to TRBJ2-3, with 8 bases fitting TRBD1. The germline V gene has CDR1 SGHNT and CDR2 YYREEE (reference sequence). After removal of 0 bases from V and 2 bases from J, the junction contained 5 bases not matched to a gene. The CDR3 is 16 residues long. In DNA form, the CDR3 reads TGTGCCAGCAGCTTGGTGGGGACAGGTACCACAGATACGCAGTATTTT. Amino acid sequence: CASSLVGTGTTDTQYF.

The gene calls are TRBV11-3 and TRBJ1-3; D is perhaps TRBD1 (6 bases). Germline assignment: CDR1 SGHNT and CDR2 YENEEA. The ends were cut back, 2 bases at V and 3 bases at J, with 17 bases in the middle. The CDR3 has 17 residues. The CDR3 DNA is TGTGCCAGCAGCTTATATAGCGGGGGCGTTCTTGGAAACACCATATATTTT. Translating it yields CASSLYSGGVLGNTIYF.

The J gene is TRBJ1-2, the V gene TRBV2; TRBD1 matches 7 bases. CDR3 length: 18 amino acids. The J segment lost 1 base and the V segment lost 0 bases, leaving 11 bases of the junction unmatched. The germline CDR1 and CDR2 sequences are SNHLY and FYNNEI. The CDR3 here is CASSEAGRTTGINYGYTF. DNA of the CDR3: TGTGCCAGCAGTGAAGCTGGACGAACGACAGGGATTAACTATGGCTACACCTTC.

This clone has more than one count but fewer than ten. The chain links TRBV7-2 to TRBJ2-2; 13 bases match TRBD2. V shed 5 bases and J 5 bases; nucleotides not matched to a gene: 5. Germline CDR1 reads SGHTA; CDR2 reads FQGNSA. This CDR3 spans 16 amino acids. The CDR3 DNA sequence: TGTGCCAGCAGCCGGACTAGCGGGGGAGCAACCGGGGAGCTGTTTTTT. Encoded protein: CASSRTSGGATGELFF.

The chain has TRBV5-1 and TRBJ1-1; 9 bases are shared with TRBD1. CDR3 length: 16 residues. V dropped 7 bases and J dropped 0; count of bases not matched to a gene: 10. CDR1 SGHRS and CDR2 YFSETQ come from the germline V gene. CDR3 coding DNA: TGCGCCAGCGGACAAGCCGGGACAGGGATGAACACTGAAGCTTTCTTT. Its translation: CASGQAGTGMNTEAFF.

The chain links TRBV9 to TRBJ2-1, with 7 bases aligning to TRBD2. The V gene end was trimmed by 0 bases and the J gene end by 3 bases; junction bases not matched to a gene: 6. This CDR3 is 16 amino acids long. Germline V lookup: CDR1 SGDLS, CDR2 YYNGEE. The CDR3 DNA reads TGTGCCAGCAGCGTAGCTGCGGGAGCGCTCTACAATGAGCAGTTCTTC. Translation: CASSVAAGALYNEQFF.

The gene calls are TRBV24-1 and TRBJ1-2; D unresolved. Looked up from germline, CDR1 is KGHDR and CDR2 is SFDVKD. This CDR3 has 13 amino acids. V was pared by 4 bases and J by 8 bases, with 13 bases between. As DNA, the CDR3 is TGTGCCACCAGTGAAACTTGGTCGGGAGGCTACACCTTC. It encodes CATSETWSGGYTF.

This clone was counted only a few times. The gene calls are TRBV3-1 (or the pseudogene TRBV3-2) and TRBJ1-1; a possible D gene is TRBD1 (6 bases). Per the germline V gene, CDR1 is LGHDT and CDR2 is YNNKEL (reference sequence). V was trimmed by 6 bases and J by 1 base, leaving 24 bases between them. The CDR3 length is 18 residues. The CDR3 here is CASRPYSTPGTPNTEAFF. CDR3 sequence (DNA): TGTGCCAGCAGACCGTACAGCACCCCCGGGACACCGAACACTGAAGCTTTCTTT.

The chain employs TRBV29-1 and TRBJ2-2, with D perhaps TRBD1 (6 bases). This CDR3 region has 13 residues. Germline CDR1 is SQVTM and CDR2 is ANQGSEA. V shed 6 bases and J shed 1 base, with 9 bases lying between them. The CDR3 DNA reads TGCAGCGTGGGGGCTAAGAACACCGGGGAGCTGTTTTTT. It codes for CSVGAKNTGELFF.

This clone was recorded a few times. The V gene is TRBV27, the J gene TRBJ2-1; the match to TRBD2 covers 11 bases. The CDR3 consists of 13 residues. From germline, CDR1 is MNHEY and CDR2 SMNVEV (reference sequence). V lost 5 bases and J lost 16; bases outside the gene matches: 10. In DNA, the CDR3 is TGTGCCAGCAGTACGATAGCGGGGGGGAGGGTTTTCTTC. Encoded protein: CASSTIAGGRVFF.

This chain connects TRBV5-1 to TRBJ2-5, with 11 bases aligning to TRBD2. V was clipped by 0 bases and J by 2 bases; unmatched bases: 6. This CDR3 spans 17 amino acids. Germline assignment: CDR1 SGHRS and CDR2 YFSETQ. CDR3 residues: CASSLGRGLAAQETQYF. The CDR3 coding sequence is TGCGCCAGCAGCTTGGGGCGGGGACTAGCGGCACAAGAGACCCAGTACTTC.